These 27 T cell receptor beta chains came from one sample sequenced in a study of blood T cell repertoires in COVID-19. Profiling relied on immunoSEQ multiplex PCR, and the TCRdb table lists in-frame clones only, not all of them. This repertoire shows 150,000 or so clones, 80% to 90% found once; its top ten account for approximately 6.5%. The sample consisted of peripheral blood. These receptors were taken from a man older than 75 with acute or convalescent COVID-19.

V gene TRBV2 combines with J gene TRBJ1-2; possibly TRBD1 for D (6 bases). With 1 base removed from V and 4 bases from J, the gap between germline ends came to 13 bases. CDR1 is SNHLY and CDR2 is FYNNEI in the germline V gene. CDR3 length: 15 amino acids. The CDR3 reads CASSEERGGPYGYTF. The CDR3 DNA sequence: TGTGCCAGCAGTGAAGAGAGAGGGGGTCCCTATGGCTACACCTTC. The full variable domain, completed using reference TRBV2 and TRBJ1-2, is EPEVTQTPSHQVTQMGQEVILRCVPISNHLYFYWYRQILGQKVEFLVSFYNNEISEKSEIFDDQFSVERPDGSNFTLKIRSTKLEDSAMYFCASSEERGGPYGYTFGSGTRLTVV.

The chain joins TRBV2 to TRBJ2-5; TRBD2 matches 9 bases. The junction had 6 bases not matched to a gene; V was cut back by 8 bases and J by 5 bases. CDR1 SNHLY and CDR2 FYNNEI come from the germline V gene. The CDR3 contains 13 residues. The CDR3 sequence is CASGTSLIETQYF. The CDR3 region has the DNA TGTGCCAGCGGGACTAGCCTCATCGAGACCCAGTACTTC. The full variable domain, with the rest looked up from reference TRBV2 and TRBJ2-5, is EPEVTQTPSHQVTQMGQEVILRCVPISNHLYFYWYRQILGQKVEFLVSFYNNEISEKSEIFDDQFSVERPDGSNFTLKIRSTKLEDSAMYFCASGTSLIETQYFGPGTRLLVL.

V gene TRBV29-1 combines with J gene TRBJ1-1; TRBD1 matches at 7 bases. After removal of 7 bases from V and 2 bases from J, the junction contained 7 bases not matched to a gene. The CDR3 is 13 amino acids. Germline V CDR1 and CDR2: SQVTM, ANQGSEA. The CDR3 reads CSAPDRANTEAFF. CDR3 bases: TGCAGCGCACCAGACAGGGCAAACACTGAAGCTTTCTTT.

V gene TRBV7-2 combines with J gene TRBJ1-2; D unclear. V was pared by 1 base and J by 8 bases, with 14 bases between. CDR3 length equals 14 residues. Germline-derived CDR1 and CDR2 are SGHTA and FQGNSA. CDR3: CASSLGLGGAGYTF. As DNA, the CDR3 is TGTGCCAGCAGCTTAGGTCTAGGTGGTGCCGGCTACACCTTC.

This chain connects TRBV6-5 to TRBJ2-7, with 8 nucleotides matching TRBD2. The length of the CDR3 is 13 residues. Germline trimming cut 6 bases from V and 5 bases from J; bases unmatched to any gene: 6. Per germline, CDR1 MNHEY and CDR2 SVGAGI. The CDR3 is CASRAGGTHEQYF. As DNA, the CDR3 is TGTGCCAGCAGGGCGGGGGGTACCCACGAGCAGTACTTC.

This chain uses TRBV10-3 with TRBJ1-4; 7 bases line up with TRBD1. Germline loops: CDR1 ENHRY, CDR2 SYGVKD. The CDR3 contains 14 residues. The J segment lost 5 bases and the V segment lost 5 bases, leaving 5 bases of the junction unmatched. CDR3: CAISPGTENEKLFF. CDR3 nucleotides: TGTGCCATCAGTCCCGGGACAGAAAATGAAAAACTGTTTTTT.

Only a few counts were recorded for this clone. The V gene is TRBV7-6, the J gene TRBJ2-5, with D possibly matching TRBD2 (6 bases). Trimming left V 5 bases short and J 5 bases short, with 18 bases between. This CDR3 is built from 15 residues. Germline CDR1 and CDR2: SGHVS and FNYEAQ. CDR3 nucleotide sequence: TGTGCCAGCAGCCAAGGGTCTAGCGTGCGGGAGACCCAGTACTTC. Protein product: CASSQGSSVRETQYF. The full variable domain, in which reference TRBV7-6 and TRBJ2-5 provide the parts outside the CDR3, is GAGVSQSPRYKVTKRGQDVALRCDPISGHVSLYWYRQALGQGPEFLTYFNYEAQQDKSGLPNDRFSAERPEGSISTLTIQRTEQRDSAMYRCASSQGSSVRETQYFGPGTRLLVL.

The chain is built from TRBV5-1 and TRBJ1-1, with 7 positions matching TRBD1. The CDR3 consists of 15 residues. The germline V gene encodes CDR1 SGHRS and CDR2 YFSETQ. J gave up 5 bases and V 2 bases, and 9 bases lay outside the gene matches. The CDR3 sequence: CASSFSTGPLTEAFF. In nucleotides, the CDR3 is TGCGCCAGCAGCTTCTCGACAGGGCCGTTGACTGAAGCTTTCTTT.

V and J are TRBV19 and TRBJ1-5; 8 bases line up with TRBD1. The CDR3 sequence is 15 residues long. Germline trimming cut 6 bases from V and 3 bases from J; bases unmatched to any gene: 7. Per the germline V gene, CDR1 is LNHDA and CDR2 is SQIVND (reference sequence). The CDR3 nucleotides are TGTGCCAGTAGCGGACAGGGCCTTTACAATCAGCCCCAGCATTTT. This sequence encodes CASSGQGLYNQPQHF.

The J gene is TRBJ2-2, the V gene TRBV29-1; possibly TRBD2 for D (5 bases). The CDR3 loop spans 14 amino acids. V lost 7 bases to trimming and J lost 0 bases, with 12 bases between them. Germline V gene data show CDR1 as SQVTM and CDR2 as ANQGSEA. The CDR3 coding sequence is TGCAGCGCTGGCGACGGGACGAACACCGGGGAGCTGTTTTTT. Encoded protein: CSAGDGTNTGELFF.

V gene TRBV19 combines with J gene TRBJ2-1, with 9 bases aligning to TRBD1. The CDR3 is 15 amino acids. Losses at the gene ends were 6 bases for V and 7 bases for J; bases not matched to a gene: 10. CDR1 is LNHDA and CDR2 is SQIVND in the germline V gene (reference sequence). CDR3 in amino acids: CASSLQGALGNEQFF. The CDR3 region has the DNA TGTGCCAGTAGCCTACAGGGGGCTTTGGGAAATGAGCAGTTCTTC. The full variable domain, with the rest looked up from reference TRBV19 and TRBJ2-1, is DGGITQSPKYLFRKEGQNVTLSCEQNLNHDAMYWYRQDPGQGLRLIYYSQIVNDFQKGDIAEGYSVSREKKESFPLTVTSAQKNPTAFYLCASSLQGALGNEQFFGPGTRLTVL.

The rearrangement uses TRBV9 and TRBJ2-7; maybe TRBD2 (6 bases). The V end lost 0 bases, the J end lost 2 bases, and 12 bases lay between the germline ends. There are 15 residues in the CDR3. Per germline, CDR1 SGDLS and CDR2 YYNGEE. The CDR3 nucleotides are TGTGCCAGCAGCGTAGCCCAGCGGGTCACCTACGAGCAGTACTTC. It encodes CASSVAQRVTYEQYF.

J is TRBJ1-5 and V is TRBV5-6; 8 bases fit TRBD1. CDR1 is SGHDT, CDR2 YYEEEE, per germline. The CDR3 sequence is 15 residues long. With 0 bases clipped from V and 4 bases from J, the junction kept 3 bases outside the gene matches. CDR3 loop: CASSLVGQANQPQHF. The DNA of the CDR3 is TGTGCCAGCAGCTTGGTGGGACAGGCAAATCAGCCCCAGCATTTT.

V is TRBV2 and J is TRBJ1-3; tentatively, D is TRBD1 (5 bases). This CDR3 contains 13 residues. Trimming removed 8 bases from V and 8 bases from J, with 16 bases in between. Germline V CDR1 and CDR2: SNHLY, FYNNEI. The CDR3 nucleotides are TGTGCCAGCCGGGGACTCGTCGTGGACACCATATATTTT. The encoded protein is CASRGLVVDTIYF. Full variable domain (remainder filled in from reference TRBV2 and TRBJ1-3): EPEVTQTPSHQVTQMGQEVILRCVPISNHLYFYWYRQILGQKVEFLVSFYNNEISEKSEIFDDQFSVERPDGSNFTLKIRSTKLEDSAMYFCASRGLVVDTIYFGEGSWLTVV.

CDR3 sequence reads: CASSVDSISEAFF. DNA of the CDR3: TGTGCCAGCAGTGTGGACAGTATCTCTGAAGCTTTCTTT. The V gene is TRBV2, the J gene TRBJ1-1, with D possibly matching TRBD1 (6 bases). The CDR3 extends over 13 amino acids. The germline V gene has CDR1 SNHLY and CDR2 FYNNEI. V was shortened by 4 bases and J by 6 bases, with 12 bases between the two germline ends. The whole variable domain, filled in from reference TRBV2 and TRBJ1-1, reads EPEVTQTPSHQVTQMGQEVILRCVPISNHLYFYWYRQILGQKVEFLVSFYNNEISEKSEIFDDQFSVERPDGSNFTLKIRSTKLEDSAMYFCASSVDSISEAFFGQGTRLTVV.

The chain combines TRBV7-9 with TRBJ1-1; the D gene is possibly TRBD1 (5 bases). This CDR3 spans 14 amino acids. Germline V gives CDR1 SEHNR, CDR2 FQNEAQ (reference sequence). Trimming removed 3 bases at V and 2 bases at J, with 10 bases between. The CDR3 spells CASSFSTANTEAFF. In nucleotides, the CDR3 is TGTGCCAGCAGCTTCTCGACAGCTAACACTGAAGCTTTCTTT.

CDR3 region: CASSLVGQGAFEQYF. CDR3 sequence (DNA): TGTGCCAGCAGCTTAGTAGGTCAGGGGGCGTTCGAGCAGTACTTC. The chain has TRBV11-2 and TRBJ2-7; 8 nucleotides line up with TRBD1. The trim removed 1 base at V and 6 bases at J, leaving 8 bases unmatched. The CDR3 runs 15 residues. Germline CDR1 SGHAT, CDR2 FQNNGV.

The chain combines TRBV9 with TRBJ2-1, with 8 positions matching TRBD2. The germline gives CDR1 SGDLS, CDR2 YYNGEE. The CDR3 has 15 residues. Losses at the gene ends were 2 bases for V and 5 bases for J; bases not matched to a gene: 6. Here the CDR3 DNA reads TGTGCCAGCAGCGTTAACGGGGGGGCTAACAATGAGCAGTTCTTC. Its translation is CASSVNGGANNEQFF.

The genes are TRBV6-2 or TRBV6-3 and TRBJ2-7, with 11 bases aligning to TRBD2. The CDR3 is made up of 15 amino acids. The ends lost 0 bases at V and 4 bases at J; junction bases unmatched: 2. The germline CDR1 and CDR2 sequences are MNHEY and SVGEGT. The CDR3 DNA follows: TGTGCCAGCAGTTACTCAACTAGCGGGAGATACGAGCAGTACTTC. This sequence encodes CASSYSTSGRYEQYF.

The V and J genes are TRBV20-1 and TRBJ2-3; TRBD2 matches at 9 bases. Looked up from germline, CDR1 is DFQATT and CDR2 is SNEGSKA (reference sequence). There are 16 residues in the CDR3. V lost 3 bases, J lost 4 bases, and 11 bases stayed unmatched. DNA for the CDR3: TGCAGTGCTAGTCTCCGAGCGGGGGGCTTCTCAGATACGCAGTATTTT. This translates into CSASLRAGGFSDTQYF.

The chain combines TRBV30 with TRBJ1-3, with a tentative D call TRBD1 (6 bases). Looked up from germline, CDR1 is GTSNPN and CDR2 is SVGIG (reference sequence). The V end was cut by 0 bases, the J end by 0 bases, with 18 bases between. The CDR3 totals 18 residues. Here the CDR3 reads CAWSVRGGGVVSGNTIYF. The CDR3 region has the DNA TGTGCCTGGAGTGTACGAGGGGGTGGTGTGGTCTCTGGAAACACCATATATTTT.

V usage is TRBV6-1 and J usage is TRBJ2-7; D possibly corresponds to TRBD2 (6 bases). Trimming removed 2 bases at V and 0 bases at J, with 11 bases between. The CDR3 length is 15 residues. The germline V gene has CDR1 MNHNS and CDR2 SASEGT. CDR3 protein: CASSEQGGNSYEQYF. In nucleotides, the CDR3 is TGTGCCAGCAGTGAACAAGGCGGGAACTCCTACGAGCAGTACTTC.

The CDR3 DNA reads as TGTGCCAGCAGCGTAGGGGGACTAGCTGAGGATACGCAGTATTTT. It translates to CASSVGGLAEDTQYF. This rearrangement joins TRBV9 to TRBJ2-3, with TRBD2 matching over 9 bases. After removal of 0 bases from V and 6 bases from J, the junction contained 5 bases not matched to a gene. From germline, CDR1 is SGDLS and CDR2 YYNGEE. CDR3 length: 15 amino acids.

The chain uses TRBV19 and TRBJ1-2; 7 nucleotides line up with TRBD1. Germline CDR1 LNHDA, CDR2 SQIVND (reference sequence). V gave up 5 bases and J gave up 4 bases; unmatched junction bases: 10. The CDR3 is 15 residues long. CDR3 nucleotide sequence: TGTGCCAGTAGTGCCCTTGCCGGGACAGCCTATGGCTACACCTTC. Its translation: CASSALAGTAYGYTF.

The rearrangement uses TRBV6-5 and TRBJ1-1; D might be TRBD1 (5 bases). V was clipped by 5 bases and J by 1 base, with 14 bases between them. The germline gives CDR1 MNHEY, CDR2 SVGAGI. The CDR3 contains 15 residues. The CDR3: CASSPSTQGNTEAFF. In nucleotides, the CDR3 is TGTGCCAGCAGTCCCTCCACCCAGGGGAACACTGAAGCTTTCTTT.

The sample holds one count of this clone. The J gene is TRBJ1-4, the V gene TRBV2; maybe TRBD1 (5 bases). Trimming took 11 bases from V and 1 from J, leaving 11 bases between them. Germline CDR1 SNHLY, CDR2 FYNNEI. The length of the CDR3 is 13 residues. The CDR3 DNA follows: TGTGCCGGCGCAGGGATAACTAATGAAAAACTGTTTTTT. Amino acid sequence: CAGAGITNEKLFF.

The chain has TRBV28 and TRBJ2-3, with TRBD2 identical over 14 bases. The V and J ends lost 3 bases and 14 bases, in that order; junction bases with no gene match: 4. CDR3 length: 13 residues. CDR1 is MDHEN, CDR2 SYDVKM, per germline. Here the CDR3 reads CASSFSGTSGGYF. The CDR3 nucleotides are TGTGCCAGCAGTTTCTCTGGGACTAGCGGGGGGTATTTT.